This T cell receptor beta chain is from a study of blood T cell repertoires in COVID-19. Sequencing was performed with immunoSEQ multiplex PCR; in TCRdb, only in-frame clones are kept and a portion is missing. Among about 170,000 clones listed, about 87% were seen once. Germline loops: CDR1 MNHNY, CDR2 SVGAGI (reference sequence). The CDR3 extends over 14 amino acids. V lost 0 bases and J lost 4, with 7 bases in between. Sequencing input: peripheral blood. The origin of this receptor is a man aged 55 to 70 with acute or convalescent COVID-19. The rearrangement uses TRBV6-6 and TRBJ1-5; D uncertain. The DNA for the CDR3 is TGTGCCAGCAGTTACTCGGGAGTTAATCAGCCCCAGCATTTT. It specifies CASSYSGVNQPQHF.